This T cell receptor (beta chain) originates from a study of blood T cell repertoires in COVID-19. The CDR3 runs 15 residues. Germline V gene data show CDR1 as SEHNR and CDR2 as FQNEAQ (reference sequence). V shed 8 bases, J shed 8 bases, and the junction held 10 bases outside the gene matches. This clone was detected once. Libraries were prepared by immunoSEQ multiplex PCR; TCRdb keeps only in-frame clonotypes and omits some of them. This sample has over 85,000 clones, with more than 75% found just once. This sequence joins TRBV7-9 and TRBJ2-1; TRBD2 matches 12 bases. The material sequenced was peripheral blood. The TCR was taken from a man aged 45 to 65 with active or convalescent COVID-19. The CDR3 sequence: CASSSPSGGGDEQFF. The CDR3 DNA is TGTGCCAGCTCCTCTCCTAGCGGGGGGGGAGATGAGCAGTTCTTC.